The clone carrying this T cell receptor beta chain was recorded many times. The CDR3 end falls 3 residues outside the read, so it is completed with the germline J gene. The source of the sample is a study of T cell clonality in common variable immunodeficiency. Sequenced by immunoSEQ multiplex PCR; TCRdb stores in-frame clones only, minus some. This sample includes about 40,000 clones with no singletons; its ten biggest clones take up less than 4.5%. With V trimmed by 3 bases and J by 4 bases, 0 bases remained unmatched. Germline V gives CDR1 MNHNS, CDR2 SASEGT. The CDR3 sequence is 13 residues long. The clonotype comes from a person aged 18 to 70 in good health. Input material: peripheral blood mononuclear cells. V gene TRBV6-1 combines with J gene TRBJ1-1; 9 positions agree with TRBD1. The CDR3 DNA, read in part, is TGTGCCAGCAGTGAGGACAGGGGCACTGAA. Translation: CASSEDRGTE. Given in full, the CDR3 is CASSEDRGTEAFF.